This entry describes one TCR beta chain. Its antigen is unknown. The CDR3 extends over 14 amino acids. Trimming left V 3 bases short and J 1 base short, with 10 bases between. The germline V gene has CDR1 SGHDT and CDR2 YYEEEE. Measured with immunoSEQ multiplex PCR; TCRdb has only the in-frame clones, and not every one. The sample includes 150,000 to 200,000 clones, roughly 88% of them seen just once. The record originates from a study of cytomegalovirus exposure and HLA in healthy donors. The donors were part of the validation cohort, which consisted of about 120 subjects and was separate from the first cohort of under 750 subjects. Study results and caveats: Listed as cytomegalovirus-associated were about 160 TCR beta chains. Published work reported that the classifier diagnosed cytomegalovirus status with high specificity and sensitivity. Most TCR sequences showed up rarely, but some public TCRs showed up in many donors.

Input material: PBMCs. The TCR comes from a woman in her thirties in good health and CMV-seropositive. V and J are TRBV5-6 and TRBJ2-5; TRBD2 is a possible D gene (6 bases). The CDR3 sequence: CASSSEGPQETQYF. The CDR3 DNA sequence: TGTGCCAGCAGCTCGGAGGGCCCCCAAGAGACCCAGTACTTC.